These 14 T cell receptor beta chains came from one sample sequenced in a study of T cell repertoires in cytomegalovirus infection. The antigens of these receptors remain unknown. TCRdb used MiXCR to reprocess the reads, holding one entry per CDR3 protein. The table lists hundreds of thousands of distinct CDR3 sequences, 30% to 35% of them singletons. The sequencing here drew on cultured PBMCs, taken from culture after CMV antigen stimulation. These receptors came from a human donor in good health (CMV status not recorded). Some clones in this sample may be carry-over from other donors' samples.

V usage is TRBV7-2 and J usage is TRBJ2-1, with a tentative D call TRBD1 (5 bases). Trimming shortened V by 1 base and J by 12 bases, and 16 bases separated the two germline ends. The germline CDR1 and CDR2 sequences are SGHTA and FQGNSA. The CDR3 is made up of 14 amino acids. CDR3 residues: CASSLEISKGAQFF. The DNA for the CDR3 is TGTGCCAGCAGCTTAGAGATATCAAAAGGGGCGCAGTTCTTC.

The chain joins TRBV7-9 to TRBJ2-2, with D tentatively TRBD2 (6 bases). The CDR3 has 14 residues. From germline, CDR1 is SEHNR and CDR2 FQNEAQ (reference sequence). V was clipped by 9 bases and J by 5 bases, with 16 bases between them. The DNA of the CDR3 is TGTGCCAGTGACGGGCGGGCGGGGACCGGGGAGCTGTTTTTT. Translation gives CASDGRAGTGELFF.

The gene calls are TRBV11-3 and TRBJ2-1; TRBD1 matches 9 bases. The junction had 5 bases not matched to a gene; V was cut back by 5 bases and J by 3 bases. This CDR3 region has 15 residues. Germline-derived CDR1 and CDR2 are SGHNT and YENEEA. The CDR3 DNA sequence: TGTGCCAGCAGCCACCGGGACAGGGACTACAATGAGCAGTTCTTC. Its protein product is CASSHRDRDYNEQFF.

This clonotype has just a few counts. CDR3 nucleotide sequence: TGTGCCAGCAGCGCATACAGGCTGGGGGAGCAGTACTTC. Amino acids: CASSAYRLGEQYF. The chain uses TRBV7-9 and TRBJ2-7, with D possibly being TRBD1 (5 bases). The V and J ends lost 5 bases and 7 bases respectively, with 15 bases between them. Germline CDR1 SEHNR, CDR2 FQNEAQ (reference sequence). CDR3 size: 13 residues.

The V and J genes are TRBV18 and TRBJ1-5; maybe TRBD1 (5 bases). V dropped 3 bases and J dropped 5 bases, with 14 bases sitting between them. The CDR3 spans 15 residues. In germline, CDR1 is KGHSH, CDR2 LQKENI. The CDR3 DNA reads TGTGCCAGCTCACCCACAGGCTGGGGAGATCAGCCCCAGCATTTT. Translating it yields CASSPTGWGDQPQHF.

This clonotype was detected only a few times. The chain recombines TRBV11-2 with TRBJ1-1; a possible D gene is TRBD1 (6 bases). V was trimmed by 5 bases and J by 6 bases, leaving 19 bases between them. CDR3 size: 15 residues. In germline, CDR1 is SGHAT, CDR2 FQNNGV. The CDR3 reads CASSPNPDSGAEAFF. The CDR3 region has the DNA TGTGCCAGCAGCCCGAATCCGGACAGCGGGGCTGAAGCTTTCTTT.

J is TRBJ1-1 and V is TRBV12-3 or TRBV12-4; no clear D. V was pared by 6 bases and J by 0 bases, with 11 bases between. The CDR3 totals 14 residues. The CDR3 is CASRAGFMNTEAFF. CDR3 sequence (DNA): TGTGCCAGCAGGGCAGGCTTCATGAACACTGAAGCTTTCTTT.

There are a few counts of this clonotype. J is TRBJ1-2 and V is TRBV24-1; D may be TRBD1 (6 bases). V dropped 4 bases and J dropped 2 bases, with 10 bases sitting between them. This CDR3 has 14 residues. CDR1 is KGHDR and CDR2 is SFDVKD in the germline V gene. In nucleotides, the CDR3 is TGTGCCACCAGTGAAGGGGGGAAAAACTATGGCTACACCTTC. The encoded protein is CATSEGGKNYGYTF.

CDR3 coding DNA: TGTGCCAGCAGTGAAAGGGGATCGAGCTATGGCTACACCTTC. Translation gives CASSERGSSYGYTF. The genes are TRBV6-1 and TRBJ1-2; D might be TRBD1 (5 bases). Germline V CDR1 and CDR2: MNHNS, SASEGT. The CDR3 length is 14 residues. The V end lost 2 bases, the J end lost 4 bases, and 11 bases lay between the germline ends.

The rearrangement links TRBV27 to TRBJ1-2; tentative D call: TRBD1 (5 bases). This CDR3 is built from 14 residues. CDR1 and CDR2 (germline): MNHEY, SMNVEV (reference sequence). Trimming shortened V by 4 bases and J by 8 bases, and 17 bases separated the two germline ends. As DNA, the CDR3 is TGTGCCAGCAGTTGGGGACCCTCCCGTTGGGGCTACACCTTC. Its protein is CASSWGPSRWGYTF.

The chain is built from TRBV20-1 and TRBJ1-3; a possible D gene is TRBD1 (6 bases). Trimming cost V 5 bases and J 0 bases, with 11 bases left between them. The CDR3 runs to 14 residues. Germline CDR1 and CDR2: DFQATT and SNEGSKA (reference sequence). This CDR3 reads CSAERGISGNTIYF. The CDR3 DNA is TGCAGTGCTGAGAGGGGGATCTCTGGAAACACCATATATTTT.

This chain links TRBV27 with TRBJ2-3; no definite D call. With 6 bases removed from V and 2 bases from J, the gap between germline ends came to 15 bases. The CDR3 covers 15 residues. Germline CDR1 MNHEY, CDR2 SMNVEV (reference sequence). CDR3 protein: CASSHLDTYTDTQYF. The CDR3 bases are TGTGCCAGCAGCCACCTCGACACCTACACAGATACGCAGTATTTT.

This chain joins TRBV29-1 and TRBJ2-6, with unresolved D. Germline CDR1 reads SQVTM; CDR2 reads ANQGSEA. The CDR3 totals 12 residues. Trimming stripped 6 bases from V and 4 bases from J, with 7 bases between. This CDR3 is CSVDSGANVLTF. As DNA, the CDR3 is TGCAGCGTCGACTCAGGGGCCAACGTCCTGACTTTC.

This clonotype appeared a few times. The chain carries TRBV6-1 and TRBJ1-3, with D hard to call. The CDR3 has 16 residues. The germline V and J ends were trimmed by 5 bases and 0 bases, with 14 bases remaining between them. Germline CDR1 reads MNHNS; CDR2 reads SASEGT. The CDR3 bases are TGTGCCAGCAGTATGGCGGGTCCTCCCTCTGGAAACACCATATATTTT. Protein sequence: CASSMAGPPSGNTIYF.